The present TCR beta chain was sequenced within a study of blood T cell repertoires in COVID-19. Study information: Sample material is recorded as cDNA or gDNA derived from T cells, B-cell-depleted T cells, or PBMCs.

Sequencing used immunoSEQ multiplex PCR; TCRdb keeps in-frame clones, though not all of them. The data contain roughly 160,000 clones, around 85% of them singletons. The germline gives CDR1 MNHEY, CDR2 SVGAGI. The CDR3 consists of 15 residues. J was trimmed by 5 bases and V by 4 bases; bases with no gene match: 7. The clonotype comes from a man older than 75 with COVID-19, enrolled during active disease. This sequence joins TRBV6-5 and TRBJ1-4; 7 bases line up with TRBD1. Sequenced input: peripheral blood. The CDR3 region has the DNA TGTGCCAGCAGTTTGAGAGGGGGCGCGAATGAAAAACTGTTTTTT. Translated, it gives CASSLRGGANEKLFF.